This T cell receptor (beta chain) was recovered during a study of human T cells and chemical hapten exposure. The time point denotes: pre-sensitization, week 0. Specified treatment: therapeutic diphenylcyclopropenone sensitization with weekly scalp DPC. This CDR3 is built from 14 residues. Per the germline V gene, CDR1 is SQVTM and CDR2 is ANQGSEA. The V end was cut by 8 bases, the J end by 3 bases, with 17 bases between. This clonotype was counted a few times. MiXCR, run by TCRdb on the RACE reads, gives a single entry per CDR3 protein. The sample contains 300,000 to 400,000 distinct CDR3 sequences, about 5.1% of which appear only once.

The sample here was whole blood, taken in connection with sensitization to the hapten diphenylcyclopropenone (DPC). The receptor was isolated from a woman aged 50 to 60 with alopecia areata. Some clones in this sample may be carry-over from other donors' samples. The chain couples TRBV29-1 to TRBJ2-1, with D possibly TRBD2 on 7 matching bases. The CDR3 nucleotides are TGCAGCCTGAGGTGGGAGGGGGGCTACAATGAGCAGTTCTTC. Protein sequence: CSLRWEGGYNEQFF.